These T cell receptor beta chains were read from a single sample in a study of T cell responses to AZD1222 COVID-19 vaccine. Assay used: immunoSEQ multiplex PCR; TCRdb lists only in-frame clones, some missing. The table records 90,000 to 150,000 clones, approximately 86% of them present only once. The source was peripheral blood, collected on day 0 of AZD1222 vaccination. These TCRs come from an adult in good health. Both conserved end residues are part of each CDR3. A D gene is named only where the DNA matches it firmly. Not all rows give a size; the values are once, few, many and, for expanded clones, a class.

abundance | j_gene | v_gene | d_gene | CDR3nt | CDR3aa
- | TRBJ1-5 | TRBV19 | - | TGTGCCAGTAGTACAACAGGGCTCGGGCAGCCCCAGCATTTT | CASSTTGLGQPQHF
- | TRBJ2-2 | TRBV29-1 | - | TGCAGCGCCGCCGACACCGGGGAGCTGTTTTTT | CSAADTGELFF
few | TRBJ2-2 | TRBV10-3 | TRBD1 | TGTGCCATCAGTGAGTTCTCAGGGGGAACCGGGGAGCTGTTTTTT | CAISEFSGGTGELFF
few | TRBJ2-2 | TRBV2 | TRBD1 | TGTGCCAGCAGGGAGACAGGGGGCGTCGGGGAGCTGTTTTTT | CASRETGGVGELFF
- | TRBJ2-6 | TRBV5-1 | - | TGCGCCAGCAGCGTTACTAGGATGTCTGTCTCTGGGGCCAACGTCCTGACTTTC | CASSVTRMSVSGANVLTF
- | TRBJ2-1 | TRBV27 | - | TGTGCCAGCAGTTTAATCGACAGGAGGAATGAGCAGTTCTTC | CASSLIDRRNEQFF
- | TRBJ1-1 | TRBV5-6 | - | TGTGCCAGCAGCACAACCCGGAGACAGAAGAACACTGAAGCTTTCTTT | CASSTTRRQKNTEAFF
- | TRBJ2-1 | TRBV30 | TRBD1 | TGTGCCTGGAGTCCGGTGACAGGGGGCCCTAACAATGAGCAGTTCTTC | CAWSPVTGGPNNEQFF
- | TRBJ2-2 | TRBV7-2 | - | TGTGCCAGCAGCTTAGGGGCCGGCAGAGGGGCGAACACCGGGGAGCTGTTTTTT | CASSLGAGRGANTGELFF
- | TRBJ2-5 | TRBV10-3 | - | TGTGCCATCAGTGAGGTCTCCAGGAACCGGGAGACCCAGTACTTC | CAISEVSRNRETQYF
- | TRBJ2-7 | TRBV19 | - | TGTGCCAGTAGTATGGGGGGGGGCCTTCTCTCCTACGAGCAGTACTTC | CASSMGGGLLSYEQYF
- | TRBJ2-7 | TRBV7-8 | TRBD2 | TGTGCCAGCAGCGCCGGGACTAGAAACTACGAGCAGTACTTC | CASSAGTRNYEQYF
medium-sized | TRBJ1-1 | TRBV28 | - | TGTGCCAGCAGTTTCAGGTCGCACGGAGGCCCAAGGACTGAAGCTTTCTTT | CASSFRSHGGPRTEAFF
- | TRBJ1-3 | TRBV25-1 | - | TGTGCCAGCAGTTCTCAGGTATCCTCTGGAAACACCATATATTTT | CASSSQVSSGNTIYF
- | TRBJ1-1 | TRBV28 | TRBD1 | TGTGCCAGTAGGGACAGGGAATGGCGGACTGAAGCTTTCTTT | CASRDREWRTEAFF
- | TRBJ2-3 | TRBV28 | - | TGTGCCAGCAGTTTATGGGGCAGTGGCACAGATACGCAGTATTTT | CASSLWGSGTDTQYF
few | TRBJ1-1 | TRBV6-2/TRBV6-3 | - | TGTGCCAGCAGTTACGTTACGGGGGGGCTGAACACTGAAGCTTTCTTT | CASSYVTGGLNTEAFF
once | TRBJ2-7 | TRBV11-2 | - | TGTGCCAGCAGCTTAGCAACCTACGAGCAGTACTTC | CASSLATYEQYF
- | TRBJ2-5 | TRBV9 | TRBD1 | TGTGCCAGCAGCCCCCGGACAGGGATTGGTCAAGAGACCCAGTACTTC | CASSPRTGIGQETQYF
- | TRBJ2-2 | TRBV14 | - | TGTGCCAGCAGGGGGGCCACGAAGGAGCTGTTTTTT | CASRGATKELFF
- | TRBJ2-7 | TRBV29-1 | TRBD2 | TGCAGCGGCCGGGAGGCCTACGAGCAGTACTTC | CSGREAYEQYF
- | TRBJ1-5 | TRBV27 | - | TGTGCCAGCTGGGATCCCAGTCAGCCCCAGCATTTT | CASWDPSQPQHF
- | TRBJ2-1 | TRBV6-5 | - | TGTGCCAGCAGTTCGGAGCGGACCTCCTACAATGAGCAGTTCTTC | CASSSERTSYNEQFF
- | TRBJ2-2 | TRBV19 | - | TGTGCCAGTAGTATAGATCAGGGCCCCGGGGAGCTGTTTTTT | CASSIDQGPGELFF
- | TRBJ2-1 | TRBV7-9 | TRBD2 | TGTGCCAGCGCCAGTTGGCTAGCGGGAGAGGGGGGGAATGAGCAGTTCTTC | CASASWLAGEGGNEQFF
- | TRBJ2-5 | TRBV5-4 | TRBD2 | TGTGCCAGCAGCTTGCATCCTGCTCTAGCGGGAGGGGAGACCCAGTACTTC | CASSLHPALAGGETQYF
- | TRBJ2-7 | TRBV19 | - | TGTGCCAGTAGTATAGATCAGGGTGGCGAGCAGTACTTC | CASSIDQGGEQYF
- | TRBJ1-1 | TRBV2 | - | TGTGCCAGCGCGAGGGTGAACACTGAAGCTTTCTTT | CASARVNTEAFF
- | TRBJ2-1 | TRBV7-9 | - | TGTGCCAGCAGCTTAGCGAGCGCCCTCGACAATGAGCAGTTCTTC | CASSLASALDNEQFF
- | TRBJ1-6 | TRBV7-2 | TRBD1 | TGTGCCAGCAGCCCCCTCCGACAGGGAAACTCACCCCTCCACTTT | CASSPLRQGNSPLHF
- | TRBJ1-2 | TRBV6-5 | - | TGTGCCAGCAGTACCCTCAGTAGAGGCTACACCTTC | CASSTLSRGYTF
- | TRBJ2-2 | TRBV30 | - | TGTGCCTGGAAGGCCGGGGAGCTGTTTTTT | CAWKAGELFF
once | TRBJ1-5 | TRBV2 | - | TGTGCCAGCAGTGAAGCGGCAGTTAGCAATCAGCCCCAGCATTTT | CASSEAAVSNQPQHF
- | TRBJ1-4 | TRBV7-9 | TRBD1 | TGTGCCAGCAGCTTAGACGGACAGGAGGAAAAACTGTTTTTT | CASSLDGQEEKLFF
- | TRBJ1-1 | TRBV3-1/TRBV3-2 | - | TGTGCCAGCAGCCAAGGCCTTTCTGGGTTGGGGACTGAAGCTTTCTTT | CASSQGLSGLGTEAFF
- | TRBJ1-5 | TRBV30 | TRBD1 | TGTGCCTGGGACAGGGCGGGACAGCCCCAGCATTTT | CAWDRAGQPQHF
- | TRBJ1-5 | TRBV6-1 | - | TGTGCCAGCAGTGAAATGGACAGATCACTTCAGCCCCAGCATTTT | CASSEMDRSLQPQHF
once | TRBJ1-4 | TRBV19 | TRBD1 | TGTGCCAGTAAGGTTTCCCAGGGGGGTGAAAAACTGTTTTTT | CASKVSQGGEKLFF
- | TRBJ2-2 | TRBV2 | - | TGTGCCAGCAGTGGCATACGATCTGGAGGTTCGAACACCGGGGAGCTGTTTTTT | CASSGIRSGGSNTGELFF
- | TRBJ2-7 | TRBV29-1 | - | TGCAGCGTTGAAGGGGTACCCGGGACCGAGCAGTACTTC | CSVEGVPGTEQYF